These 17 T cell receptor beta chains were all obtained from the same sample, sequenced in a study of shared clonotypes between healthy human individuals. The assay was immunoSEQ multiplex PCR, and TCRdb's table has in-frame clones only and misses some. The table has about 490,000 clones, about 80% seen once. Sample: PBMCs. These receptors all come from a middle-aged woman in good health. Some clones in this sample may be carry-over from other donors' samples.

V gene TRBV19 combines with J gene TRBJ2-3; D is perhaps TRBD1 or TRBD2 (5 bases each). The CDR3 extends over 15 amino acids. Germline CDR1 is LNHDA and CDR2 is SQIVND (reference sequence). Trimming pared 5 bases from V and 3 bases from J, leaving 15 bases between. The CDR3: CASSPTGPGTDTQYF. The CDR3 nucleotides read TGTGCCAGTAGTCCCACAGGACCGGGAACAGATACGCAGTATTTT.

This clone was observed a few times. The genes are TRBV29-1 and TRBJ2-2, with 10 bases that match TRBD2. The CDR3 consists of 15 residues. With 7 bases clipped from V and 1 base from J, the junction kept 6 bases outside the gene matches. Germline values: CDR1 SQVTM, CDR2 ANQGSEA. The CDR3 DNA is TGCAGCGCCTCCACTAGCGGGGTGAACACCGGGGAGCTGTTTTTT. This codes for CSASTSGVNTGELFF.

The table lists this clone with a count of one. The V and J genes are TRBV7-2 and TRBJ1-1; D remains unclear. V was trimmed by 6 bases and J by 0 bases, leaving 8 bases between them. CDR1 SGHTA and CDR2 FQGNSA come from the germline V gene. CDR3 length: 13 residues. CDR3 loop: CASSTSVNTEAFF. The CDR3 DNA reads as TGTGCCAGCAGTACTTCTGTGAACACTGAAGCTTTCTTT.

The chain has TRBV5-5 and TRBJ2-7; D possibly matches TRBD1 or TRBD2 (5 bases each). Germline CDR1 and CDR2: SGHKS and YYEKEE (reference sequence). The length of the CDR3 is 13 residues. Trimming stripped 0 bases from V and 7 bases from J, with 11 bases between. The CDR3 loop reads CASSLVSGSEQYF. The CDR3 bases are TGTGCCAGCAGCTTGGTATCAGGGAGTGAGCAGTACTTC.

This rearrangement joins TRBV7-9 to TRBJ1-1; D call uncertain. Trimming took off 3 bases at V and 0 bases at J, with 17 bases between the two ends. The CDR3 has 17 amino acids. The germline V gene has CDR1 SEHNR and CDR2 FQNEAQ (reference sequence). The CDR3, as DNA: TGTGCCAGCAGCTTTAGCGGACCCGACGGGCTGAACACTGAAGCTTTCTTT. The encoded protein is CASSFSGPDGLNTEAFF.

A single count supports this clone. The chain joins TRBV28 to TRBJ1-5, with D uncertain. Germline values: CDR1 MDHEN, CDR2 SYDVKM. The CDR3 contains 15 residues. Trimming cost V 5 bases and J 5 bases, with 16 bases left between them. This CDR3 is CASSPSRGWDQPQHF. As DNA, the CDR3 is TGTGCCAGCAGTCCGAGTCGGGGTTGGGATCAGCCCCAGCATTTT.

The rearrangement links TRBV5-4 to TRBJ1-2, with D possibly matching TRBD1 (5 bases). The CDR3 is 14 amino acids. In germline, CDR1 is SGHNT, CDR2 YYREEE (reference sequence). V gave up 0 bases and J gave up 8 bases, with 14 bases separating them. In DNA form, the CDR3 reads TGTGCCAGCAGCTTGGACGGGGGGACGGCAGGCTACACCTTC. Protein product: CASSLDGGTAGYTF.

The chain joins TRBV28 to TRBJ1-1, with unresolved D. The ends were cut back, 4 bases at V and 8 bases at J, with 8 bases in the middle. There are 11 residues in the CDR3. The germline V gene has CDR1 MDHEN and CDR2 SYDVKM. CDR3 sequence: CASSYRVEAFF. The CDR3 nucleotides read TGTGCCAGCAGTTACCGAGTGGAAGCTTTCTTT.

This clone was recorded a few times. One junction end disagrees with the germline gene, perhaps due to a read error. The rearrangement uses TRBV7-7 and TRBJ2-1, with TRBD2 as a possible D gene (5 bases). Looked up from germline, CDR1 is SSHAT and CDR2 is FNYEAQ (reference sequence). The CDR3 runs to 15 residues. The CDR3 is CASSRTSSSYNEQFF. As DNA, the CDR3 is TGTGCTAGCAGCCGGACTTCTAGCTCCTACAATGAGCAGTTCTTC.

This chain's CDR3 is CASSDGVSGANVLTF. The CDR3 DNA sequence: TGTGCCAGCAGTGACGGAGTCTCTGGGGCCAACGTCCTGACTTTC. This chain joins TRBV28 and TRBJ2-6; D gene ambiguous. Germline V gene sequence: CDR1 MDHEN, CDR2 SYDVKM. CDR3 length equals 15 residues. Deletions cut 5 bases from V and 0 bases from J, with 8 bases between.

The V and J genes are TRBV28 and TRBJ2-7; 7 positions match TRBD1. The CDR3 loop spans 14 amino acids. Trimming cost V 4 bases and J 3 bases; bases outside gene matches: 6. Germline lookup yields CDR1 MDHEN and CDR2 SYDVKM. The CDR3 DNA reads as TGTGCCAGCAGTTCGCCGGGACAGTTCTACGAGCAGTACTTC. This encodes CASSSPGQFYEQYF.

Details on this clone: This probably arose from a read error, given a far larger clone one base away. Additional DNA sequences in this sample encode the identical CDR3. The chain joins TRBV18 to TRBJ2-7; 9 nucleotides align to TRBD2. There are 14 residues in the CDR3. CDR1 is KGHSH, CDR2 LQKENI, per germline. Trimming cost V 6 bases and J 2 bases; bases outside gene matches: 5. CDR3 loop: CASSPIAGAYEQYF. The CDR3 DNA is TGTGCCAGCTCGCCTATAGCGGGAGCCTACGAGCAGTACTTC. Looking up the rest from reference TRBV18 and TRBJ2-7 gives the full variable domain: NAGVMQNPRHLVRRRGQEARLRCSPMKGHSHVYWYRQLPEEGLKFMVYLQKENIIDESGMPKERFSAEFPKEGPSILRIQQVVRGDSAAYFCASSPIAGAYEQYFGPGTRLTVT.

The CDR3 loop reads CASKRSVSNTGELFF. CDR3 sequence (DNA): TGTGCCAGCAAGAGGAGCGTATCGAACACCGGGGAGCTGTTTTTT. The chain couples TRBV2 to TRBJ2-2; D remains ambiguous. V was shortened by 7 bases and J by 0 bases, with 12 bases between the two germline ends. The CDR3 runs to 15 residues. Germline CDR1 reads SNHLY; CDR2 reads FYNNEI.

V gene TRBV21-1 combines with J gene TRBJ2-3; the table names TRBD1, a call not compared with the DNA. TRBV21-1 is reported as a pseudogene. The CDR3 sequence is 14 residues long. This CDR3 reads CASSPGQSTDTQYF. In DNA, the CDR3 is TGTGCCAGCTCACCGGGACAAAGCACAGATACGCAGTATTTT.

This clone was recorded many times. This chain joins TRBV2 and TRBJ2-1; 8 nucleotides align to TRBD2. Germline V gives CDR1 SNHLY, CDR2 FYNNEI. The CDR3 has 13 residues. After removal of 1 base from V and 9 bases from J, the junction contained 2 bases not matched to a gene. Here the CDR3 DNA reads TGTGCCAGCAGTGAAGAGCGGGAGCTTGAGCAGTTCTTC. The encoded protein is CASSEERELEQFF.

The V and J genes are TRBV7-9 and TRBJ2-4, with TRBD2 as a possible D gene (5 bases). This CDR3 spans 15 amino acids. Looked up from germline, CDR1 is SEHNR and CDR2 is FQNEAQ (reference sequence). V was cut by 4 bases and J by 0 bases, with 10 bases left in between. CDR3 sequence (DNA): TGTGCCAGCAGCTGGGAGACGAAAGCCAAAAACATTCAGTACTTC. It specifies CASSWETKAKNIQYF.

The V gene is TRBV7-9, the J gene TRBJ2-3; D unclear. The CDR3 has 12 residues. The germline V and J ends were trimmed by 0 bases and 3 bases, with 1 base remaining between them. Germline V lookup: CDR1 SEHNR, CDR2 FQNEAQ (reference sequence). CDR3 sequence: CASSLATDTQYF. As DNA, the CDR3 is TGTGCCAGCAGCTTAGCGACAGATACGCAGTATTTT.